This T cell receptor (beta chain) was observed in a study of T cell repertoires in cytomegalovirus infection. The wider study: Signatures in public TCR beta sequences pointed to both CMV infection and matching HLA type.

Study outcomes and limitations: Carriers of CMV plus the relevant HLA were identified by cumulative public TCR beta family frequency. Dominating the ex vivo response were HLA-C-restricted CMV-specific TCR beta clonotypes.

TCRdb redid the calling of the reads with MiXCR, one entry per CDR3 protein. In the table there are about 310,000 distinct CDR3 sequences, roughly 15% of which are singletons. Germline loops: CDR1 DFQATT, CDR2 SNEGSKA (reference sequence). The V segment lost 7 bases and the J segment 7 bases; nucleotides outside the gene matches: 16. The CDR3 spans 16 residues. This clonotype was detected a few times. Its antigen is not known. This chain uses TRBV20-1 with TRBJ1-5; 10 bases agree with TRBD1. The material sequenced was PBMCs. The sequence came from a human donor in good health (CMV status not recorded). Some clones in this sample may be carry-over from other donors' samples. The CDR3: CSVDTPGQGKGQPQHF. The CDR3 DNA reads TGCAGTGTTGACACCCCGGGACAGGGGAAGGGGCAGCCCCAGCATTTT.